The 16 T cell receptor beta chains presented below share a single source sample, sequenced in a study of OX40 agonist ivuxolimab in advanced cancers. Clones were read by immunoSEQ multiplex PCR, and TCRdb kept only the in-frame ones, dropping some. The sample yields fewer than 100,000 clones, 70% to 85% seen once. The sample here was CD4+ or CD8+ T cells sorted from blood, taken in a trial of the OX40 agonist ivuxolimab. The receptors come from an adult with an advanced solid tumor such as melanoma, head and neck, liver or kidney cancer.

V usage is TRBV5-1 and J usage is TRBJ2-1; 8 nucleotides agree with TRBD2. The CDR3 is 19 residues long. Germline CDR1 reads SGHRS; CDR2 reads YFSETQ. With 1 base clipped from V and 1 base from J, the junction kept 13 bases outside the gene matches. Here the CDR3 reads CASSLKELGRGASYNEQFF. DNA of the CDR3: TGCGCCAGCAGCTTGAAGGAACTGGGGCGGGGGGCTTCCTACAATGAGCAGTTCTTC.

The chain uses TRBV7-6 and TRBJ2-7, with a weak D call TRBD2 (6 bases). Germline CDR1 reads SGHVS; CDR2 reads FNYEAQ. This CDR3 has 17 amino acids. The V and J ends lost 1 base and 6 bases respectively, with 22 bases between them. The CDR3 nucleotides are TGTGCCAGCAGCTTAGTGGTCCCGGGACGGACGCGGGGCGAGCAGTACTTC. Translated, it gives CASSLVVPGRTRGEQYF.

The chain links TRBV7-9 to TRBJ1-2; D remains ambiguous. V lost 7 bases, J lost 4 bases, and 16 bases lay in between. This CDR3 is built from 14 residues. CDR1 is SEHNR and CDR2 is FQNEAQ in the germline V gene (reference sequence). Here the CDR3 reads CASTTLGTGYGYTF. The CDR3, as DNA: TGTGCCAGCACCACTTTGGGCACTGGCTATGGCTACACCTTC.

The V gene is TRBV29-1, the J gene TRBJ2-3, with TRBD1 matching 9 bases. Germline values: CDR1 SQVTM, CDR2 ANQGSEA. J was trimmed by 13 bases and V by 1 base; bases with no gene match: 3. The CDR3 loop spans 11 amino acids. Written as DNA, the CDR3 is TGCAGCGTTGAAGCGGGACAGGGAGAGTATTTT. Its protein is CSVEAGQGEYF.

The chain joins TRBV10-3 to TRBJ2-7; 8 nucleotides align to TRBD1. The CDR3 has 14 amino acids. CDR1 and CDR2 from the germline V gene are ENHRY and SYGVKD. V shed 1 base, J shed 9 bases, and the junction held 8 bases outside the gene matches. CDR3 residues: CAISEFPGGLGQYF. DNA for the CDR3: TGTGCCATCAGTGAGTTTCCAGGGGGCTTGGGGCAGTACTTC.

This clone was counted a single time. The V call is TRBV28, the J call TRBJ2-1; maybe TRBD2 (5 bases). V gave up 1 base and J gave up 8 bases, with 18 bases separating them. Germline V gene sequence: CDR1 MDHEN, CDR2 SYDVKM. This CDR3 comprises 16 residues. Here the CDR3 reads CASSLSPSWTRYEQFF. The DNA of the CDR3 is TGTGCCAGCAGTTTATCGCCATCCTGGACTCGCTATGAGCAGTTCTTC.

This clone was observed once. The chain employs TRBV5-1 and TRBJ1-6, with TRBD1 as a possible D gene (6 bases). Between the trimmed V and J ends, which lost 2 bases and 9 bases, there was a span of 12 bases. The germline CDR1 and CDR2 sequences are SGHRS and YFSETQ. CDR3 length equals 14 residues. CDR3 amino acids: CASSFSGEGSPLHF. The CDR3 DNA sequence: TGCGCCAGCAGCTTCTCAGGGGAGGGTTCACCCCTCCACTTT.

V usage is TRBV6-6 and J usage is TRBJ2-7, with no clear D. Trimming shortened V by 5 bases and J by 2 bases, and 10 bases separated the two germline ends. This CDR3 is built from 13 residues. CDR1 is MNHNY and CDR2 is SVGAGI in the germline V gene (reference sequence). As DNA, the CDR3 is TGTGCCAGCAGTCACCCCACTACCTACGAGCAGTACTTC. Translation gives CASSHPTTYEQYF.

V usage is TRBV18 and J usage is TRBJ2-3; possible D gene TRBD2, 6 bases. This CDR3 region has 14 residues. CDR1 is KGHSH, CDR2 LQKENI, per germline. Trimming removed 3 bases from V and 4 bases from J, with 11 bases in between. The CDR3 DNA sequence: TGTGCCAGCTCACCGCGACTAGGCTCAGATACGCAGTATTTT. It is translated as CASSPRLGSDTQYF.

This chain connects TRBV18 to TRBJ2-5; 9 bases are shared with TRBD2. J was trimmed by 4 bases and V by 3 bases; bases with no gene match: 15. The CDR3 loop spans 18 amino acids. Germline values: CDR1 KGHSH, CDR2 LQKENI. The CDR3 nucleotides read TGTGCCAGCTCACCGTCAATGGTAGCGGGGGCCCTTTTAGAGACCCAGTACTTC. Residues: CASSPSMVAGALLETQYF.

In this sample, this clone turned up a few times. This chain connects TRBV9 to TRBJ2-5, with TRBD1 identical over 8 bases. The CDR3 runs 15 residues. V trimming: 4 bases; J trimming: 3 bases; junction bases outside the gene matches: 8. Germline lookup yields CDR1 SGDLS and CDR2 YYNGEE. This CDR3 reads CASSKGGTGKETQYF. The CDR3 DNA reads as TGTGCCAGCAGCAAAGGCGGGACAGGTAAAGAGACCCAGTACTTC.

This CDR3 reads CASSLARGTSEGGHEQYF. The DNA for the CDR3 is TGTGCCAGCAGCTTAGCAAGGGGGACGAGTGAGGGAGGGCACGAGCAGTACTTC. The chain has TRBV7-9 and TRBJ2-5; weak D call: TRBD2 (7 bases). The J call may be incorrect, as the DNA end agrees better with TRBJ2-7. Germline V gene sequence: CDR1 SEHNR, CDR2 FQNEAQ (reference sequence). The CDR3 loop spans 18 amino acids.

This chain joins TRBV4-3 and TRBJ1-1; D is unresolved. CDR3 length: 15 residues. Per germline, CDR1 LGHNA and CDR2 YSLEER. The ends were cut back, 6 bases at V and 0 bases at J, with 14 bases in the middle. The CDR3 reads CASSSSGRMNTEAFF. The CDR3 coding sequence is TGCGCCAGCAGTTCCTCTGGTCGTATGAACACTGAAGCTTTCTTT.

This chain joins TRBV2 and TRBJ1-5, with a weak D call TRBD1 (5 bases). The CDR3 is 15 amino acids. V was pared by 6 bases and J by 3 bases, with 15 bases between. CDR1 is SNHLY and CDR2 is FYNNEI in the germline V gene. CDR3 in amino acids: CASSHSFGANQPQHF. CDR3 coding DNA: TGTGCCAGCAGCCACTCATTTGGGGCCAATCAGCCCCAGCATTTT.

The rearrangement links TRBV30 to TRBJ1-1; tentative D call: TRBD1 (5 bases). This CDR3 spans 14 amino acids. The V end lost 0 bases, the J end lost 1 base, and 9 bases lay between the germline ends. Germline CDR1 reads GTSNPN; CDR2 reads SVGIG (reference sequence). Here the CDR3 DNA reads TGTGCCTGGAGTGTACTTACAGGGAACACTGAAGCTTTCTTT. Its protein is CAWSVLTGNTEAFF.

This clone occurred once. The rearrangement links TRBV20-1 to TRBJ2-7; no clear D. V lost 0 bases to trimming and J lost 13 bases, with 10 bases between them. This CDR3 comprises 10 residues. The germline gives CDR1 DFQATT, CDR2 SNEGSKA (reference sequence). The CDR3 sequence is CSAREVKPYF. CDR3 DNA sequence: TGCAGTGCTAGAGAAGTTAAGCCCTACTTC.